Below are 28 T cell receptor beta chains sequenced from a single sample in a study of blood T cell repertoires in COVID-19. TCRdb's copy holds only in-frame clones and misses some; the assay was immunoSEQ multiplex PCR. The table includes about 110,000 clones, under 75% detected once. The sample taken for sequencing was peripheral blood. All receptors come from a woman aged 55 to 70 with acute or convalescent COVID-19.

This clone was detected a few times. V usage is TRBV5-1 and J usage is TRBJ2-1, with a weak D call TRBD2 (6 bases). This CDR3 contains 14 residues. In germline, CDR1 is SGHRS, CDR2 YFSETQ. V was trimmed by 5 bases and J by 7 bases, leaving 16 bases between them. The CDR3 sequence is CASRVGGVENEQFF. CDR3 DNA: TGCGCCAGCAGGGTCGGAGGGGTGGAAAATGAGCAGTTCTTC. Complete variable domain (other parts from reference TRBV5-1 and TRBJ2-1): KAGVTQTPRYLIKTRGQQVTLSCSPISGHRSVSWYQQTPGQGLQFLFEYFSETQRNKGNFPGRFSGRQFSNSRSEMNVSTLELGDSALYLCASRVGGVENEQFFGPGTRLTVL.

The chain recombines TRBV18 with TRBJ1-3, with 8 bases aligning to TRBD1. This CDR3 comprises 15 residues. Germline V gene lookup returns CDR1 KGHSH and CDR2 LQKENI. The trim removed 4 bases at V and 6 bases at J, leaving 8 bases unmatched. CDR3 loop: CASSQGRGPENTIYF. Written as DNA, the CDR3 is TGTGCCAGCTCACAAGGCAGGGGGCCTGAAAACACCATATATTTT.

The chain is built from TRBV10-3 and TRBJ2-3; 10 bases map to TRBD2. This CDR3 has 15 amino acids. Germline V lookup: CDR1 ENHRY, CDR2 SYGVKD. V lost 4 bases, J lost 7 bases, and 8 bases stayed unmatched. The CDR3 DNA follows: TGTGCCATCAGTGGTGAGCGGGGGGGCGGATATACGCAGTATTTT. Translation: CAISGERGGGYTQYF.

Only one count was recorded for this clone. The CDR3 region is CASSPGQGRQPQHF. The CDR3, as DNA: TGTGCCAGCAGCCCCGGACAGGGGAGGCAGCCCCAGCATTTT. The chain combines TRBV6-5 with TRBJ1-5; TRBD1 aligns across 9 bases. Unmatched junction bases numbered 7, after V lost 6 bases and J lost 7 bases. Germline CDR1 MNHEY, CDR2 SVGAGI. The CDR3 length is 14 residues.

This clone was picked up a small number of times. The chain carries TRBV3-1 (or the pseudogene TRBV3-2) and TRBJ2-7; weak D call: TRBD1 (6 bases). CDR3 length equals 14 residues. The germline V gene has CDR1 LGHDT and CDR2 YNNKEL (reference sequence). V was shortened by 4 bases and J by 1 base, with 11 bases between the two germline ends. This chain's CDR3 is CASSLGQNSYEQYF. CDR3 DNA sequence: TGTGCCAGCAGCCTAGGACAGAATTCCTACGAGCAGTACTTC.

The J gene is TRBJ1-1, the V gene TRBV18; no clear D gene. The length of the CDR3 is 13 residues. Between the trimmed V and J ends, which lost 6 bases and 7 bases, there was a span of 15 bases. The germline V gene has CDR1 KGHSH and CDR2 LQKENI. The CDR3 coding sequence is TGTGCCAGCTCCGGTGAGGCTAGGATTGAAGCTTTCTTT. Its protein is CASSGEARIEAFF.

V usage is TRBV9 and J usage is TRBJ2-7, with 7 bases aligning to TRBD1. The CDR3 contains 15 residues. V shed 0 bases and J 7 bases; nucleotides not matched to a gene: 10. The germline V gene has CDR1 SGDLS and CDR2 YYNGEE. The CDR3 loop reads CASSVGDSRGREQYF. Written as DNA, the CDR3 is TGTGCCAGCAGCGTAGGAGACTCGAGGGGGCGGGAGCAGTACTTC.

This chain links TRBV2 with TRBJ2-3, with D possibly TRBD1 on 6 matching bases. The V end was cut by 4 bases, the J end by 2 bases, with 10 bases between. Germline CDR1 and CDR2: SNHLY and FYNNEI. This CDR3 has 14 residues. CDR3 nucleotide sequence: TGTGCCAGCAGTGCGGGACAATCCACAGATACGCAGTATTTT. Translation gives CASSAGQSTDTQYF.

The CDR3 DNA sequence: TGTGCCAGCAGTGACAGGGTAGGCTACACCTTC. Translated, it gives CASSDRVGYTF. This rearrangement joins TRBV2 to TRBJ1-2, with D possibly being TRBD1 (5 bases). The germline V and J ends were trimmed by 3 bases and 8 bases, with 7 bases remaining between them. The germline CDR1 and CDR2 sequences are SNHLY and FYNNEI. CDR3 length: 11 amino acids.

The chain employs TRBV4-1 and TRBJ2-7; TRBD2 agrees at 7 bases. The CDR3 runs 15 residues. V was clipped by 0 bases and J by 2 bases; unmatched bases: 4. Germline V gene data show CDR1 as MGHRA and CDR2 as YSYEKL. The CDR3 bases are TGCGCCAGCAGCCAAGAGGGGGGGAGGACCTACGAGCAGTACTTC. It codes for CASSQEGGRTYEQYF.

The chain uses TRBV10-1 and TRBJ1-5, with 10 bases identical to TRBD1. The junction had 4 bases not matched to a gene; V was cut back by 6 bases and J by 8 bases. This CDR3 comprises 13 residues. Germline CDR1 is WNHNN and CDR2 is SYGVQD (reference sequence). DNA of the CDR3: TGCGCCAGCAGCGCGACAGGGGGCGAGCCCCAGCATTTT. Encoded protein: CASSATGGEPQHF.

V is TRBV28 and J is TRBJ1-2; 12 bases match TRBD1. Trimming removed 4 bases from V and 8 bases from J; junction bases left unmatched: 14. Germline loops: CDR1 MDHEN, CDR2 SYDVKM. The CDR3 spans 17 residues. This chain's CDR3 is CASSSPGQGAPGGGYTF. CDR3 sequence (DNA): TGTGCCAGCAGTTCTCCGGGACAGGGGGCTCCTGGAGGCGGCTACACCTTC.

The rearrangement uses TRBV27 and TRBJ2-2; 10 bases are shared with TRBD1. The CDR3 has 17 residues. V dropped 5 bases and J dropped 6; count of bases not matched to a gene: 12. The V gene's germline CDR1 is MNHEY and CDR2 SMNVEV (reference sequence). This CDR3 is CASSPTTGGYIAGELFF. DNA for the CDR3: TGTGCCAGCAGTCCTACGACAGGGGGCTATATCGCCGGGGAGCTGTTTTTT.

This clone showed up just a few times. The chain uses TRBV4-2 and TRBJ2-7, with D perhaps matching TRBD1 (6 bases). Between the trimmed V and J ends, which lost 4 bases and 0 bases, there was a span of 13 bases. The V gene's germline CDR1 is LGHNA and CDR2 YNFKEQ. This CDR3 spans 15 amino acids. DNA of the CDR3: TGTGCCAGCAGCCCGGACAGAGAGATCTCCTACGAGCAGTACTTC. Translated, it gives CASSPDREISYEQYF.

V and J are TRBV5-5 and TRBJ1-5; 9 nucleotides agree with TRBD1. This CDR3 spans 18 amino acids. Germline V gives CDR1 SGHKS, CDR2 YYEKEE (reference sequence). V shed 0 bases, J shed 4 bases, and the junction held 11 bases outside the gene matches. The CDR3 bases are TGTGCCAGCAGCTTGGCATTGTGGGACAGGGAAGAGAATCAGCCCCAGCATTTT. Protein: CASSLALWDREENQPQHF.

In DNA, the CDR3 is TGTGCCAGCAGTTTAAAGGGACAGGTTTACACTGAAGCTTTCTTT. It is translated as CASSLKGQVYTEAFF. The J gene is TRBJ1-1, the V gene TRBV28, with 8 bases aligning to TRBD1. This CDR3 spans 15 amino acids. Germline CDR1 and CDR2: MDHEN and SYDVKM. The V gene end was trimmed by 2 bases and the J gene end by 3 bases; junction bases not matched to a gene: 5.

This clone was recorded only once. The chain couples TRBV27 to TRBJ1-1, with TRBD1 identical over 7 bases. CDR1 is MNHEY, CDR2 SMNVEV, per germline (reference sequence). J was trimmed by 4 bases and V by 6 bases; bases with no gene match: 8. CDR3 length: 14 residues. The CDR3 protein is CASSSPGQLTEAFF. DNA of the CDR3: TGTGCCAGCAGCAGTCCGGGACAGCTCACTGAAGCTTTCTTT.

In this sample, this clone turned up a few times. The chain recombines TRBV4-3 with TRBJ2-7; D call uncertain. The CDR3 runs 15 residues. Per germline, CDR1 LGHNA and CDR2 YSLEER. V lost 0 bases, J lost 7 bases, and 16 bases lay in between. Here the CDR3 reads CASSQDFSSVREQYF. The CDR3 DNA sequence: TGCGCCAGCAGCCAAGATTTTTCGTCAGTAAGAGAGCAGTACTTC.

This chain uses TRBV3-1 (or the pseudogene TRBV3-2) with TRBJ1-1, with 7 bases that match TRBD1. V lost 3 bases to trimming and J lost 0 bases; unmatched junction nucleotides: 1. In germline, CDR1 is LGHDT, CDR2 YNNKEL (reference sequence). The CDR3 sequence is 14 residues long. The CDR3 protein is CASSQGQLNTEAFF. The CDR3 bases are TGTGCCAGCAGCCAGGGACAGCTGAACACTGAAGCTTTCTTT.

V is TRBV7-6 and J is TRBJ2-5; maybe TRBD1 (6 bases). From germline, CDR1 is SGHVS and CDR2 FNYEAQ. V lost 3 bases and J lost 1, with 12 bases in between. The CDR3 has 15 amino acids. This CDR3 is CASSFRDKSQETQYF. The CDR3 DNA follows: TGTGCCAGCAGCTTCCGGGACAAAAGCCAAGAGACCCAGTACTTC.

This clone was found a few times. The chain combines TRBV19 with TRBJ1-6; D perhaps matches TRBD1 (5 bases). Germline values: CDR1 LNHDA, CDR2 SQIVND (reference sequence). Trimming shortened V by 6 bases and J by 7 bases, and 10 bases separated the two germline ends. CDR3 size: 13 residues. The CDR3 here is CASRPRANSPLHF. The CDR3 DNA sequence: TGTGCCAGTAGGCCCAGGGCGAATTCACCCCTCCACTTT.

This clone was seen a few times. The gene calls are TRBV5-1 and TRBJ1-1; a possible D gene is TRBD1 (6 bases). Per germline, CDR1 SGHRS and CDR2 YFSETQ. Trimming left V 1 base short and J 8 bases short, with 18 bases between. There are 15 residues in the CDR3. The CDR3 here is CASSLSHGGRDEAFF. The CDR3 DNA is TGCGCCAGCAGCTTGTCTCATGGGGGCCGGGACGAAGCTTTCTTT.

The V gene is TRBV19, the J gene TRBJ2-1; 14 positions match TRBD2. Looked up from germline, CDR1 is LNHDA and CDR2 is SQIVND (reference sequence). This CDR3 spans 17 amino acids. V lost 4 bases to trimming and J lost 3 bases; unmatched junction nucleotides: 5. In DNA form, the CDR3 reads TGTGCCAGTAGTAGAACCGGGACTAGCGGGAGCTACAATGAGCAGTTCTTC. Protein product: CASSRTGTSGSYNEQFF. Together with reference TRBV19 and TRBJ2-1, the CDR3 gives the full variable domain: DGGITQSPKYLFRKEGQNVTLSCEQNLNHDAMYWYRQDPGQGLRLIYYSQIVNDFQKGDIAEGYSVSREKKESFPLTVTSAQKNPTAFYLCASSRTGTSGSYNEQFFGPGTRLTVL.

The chain recombines TRBV29-1 with TRBJ2-5, with 10 nucleotides matching TRBD2. The CDR3 sequence is 14 residues long. V shed 5 bases and J 5 bases; nucleotides not matched to a gene: 8. CDR1 and CDR2 from the germline V gene are SQVTM and ANQGSEA. CDR3 protein: CSVSAGGPGETQYF. The DNA of the CDR3 is TGCAGCGTTTCAGCGGGGGGGCCAGGGGAGACCCAGTACTTC.

This clone showed up just once. V is TRBV25-1 and J is TRBJ2-7; 7 bases map to TRBD1. Trimming took 8 bases from V and 10 from J; bases not matched to a gene: 11. The CDR3 extends over 12 amino acids. Germline CDR1 and CDR2: MGHDK and SYGVNS. In nucleotides, the CDR3 is TGTGCCAGCTCCTGGACAGGCGAAATACAGTACTTC. It specifies CASSWTGEIQYF.

For the CDR3, the DNA is TGTGCCAGCAGCCAAGAATGGGACAGGGGTAGAGTGGCCTACAATGAGCAGTTCTTC. Its protein product is CASSQEWDRGRVAYNEQFF. V is TRBV3-1 (or the pseudogene TRBV3-2) and J is TRBJ2-1; TRBD1 matches at 10 bases. CDR1 is LGHDT, CDR2 YNNKEL, per germline (reference sequence). CDR3 length: 19 residues. The junction had 10 bases not matched to a gene; V was cut back by 0 bases and J by 2 bases.

The gene calls are TRBV18 and TRBJ1-4, with 8 bases that match TRBD1. V lost 1 base to trimming and J lost 4 bases; unmatched junction nucleotides: 8. The length of the CDR3 is 17 residues. Germline V gene sequence: CDR1 KGHSH, CDR2 LQKENI. CDR3 amino acids: CASSPLIAGQVNEKLFF. The CDR3 DNA reads TGTGCCAGCTCACCACTAATCGCGGGACAGGTTAATGAAAAACTGTTTTTT.

The rearrangement uses TRBV6-5 and TRBJ2-7; D call uncertain. The germline V gene has CDR1 MNHEY and CDR2 SVGAGI. This CDR3 is built from 14 residues. Trimming cost V 7 bases and J 3 bases, with 16 bases left between them. CDR3 residues: CASKSPGTVYEQYF. The CDR3 DNA reads TGTGCCAGCAAGTCGCCAGGCACAGTCTACGAGCAGTACTTC.